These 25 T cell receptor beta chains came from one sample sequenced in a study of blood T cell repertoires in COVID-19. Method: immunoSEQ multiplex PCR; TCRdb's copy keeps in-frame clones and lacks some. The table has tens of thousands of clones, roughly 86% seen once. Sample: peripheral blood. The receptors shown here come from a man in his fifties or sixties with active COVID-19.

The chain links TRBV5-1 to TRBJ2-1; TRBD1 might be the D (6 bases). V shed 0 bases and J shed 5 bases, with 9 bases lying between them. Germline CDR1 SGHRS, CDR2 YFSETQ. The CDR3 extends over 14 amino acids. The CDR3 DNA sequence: TGCGCCAGCAGCTTGGGGCCAGGGGACAATGAGCAGTTCTTC. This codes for CASSLGPGDNEQFF.

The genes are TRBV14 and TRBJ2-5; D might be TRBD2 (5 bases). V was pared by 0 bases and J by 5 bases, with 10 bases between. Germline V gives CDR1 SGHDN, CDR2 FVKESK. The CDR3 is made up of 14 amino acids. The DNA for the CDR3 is TGTGCCAGCAGCCAAGAACGGGGTCGTGAGACCCAGTACTTC. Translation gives CASSQERGRETQYF.

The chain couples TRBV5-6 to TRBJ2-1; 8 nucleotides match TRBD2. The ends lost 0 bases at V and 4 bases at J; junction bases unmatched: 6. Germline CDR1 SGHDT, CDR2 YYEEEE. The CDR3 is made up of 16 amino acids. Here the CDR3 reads CASSLVTGGPYNEQFF. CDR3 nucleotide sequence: TGTGCCAGCAGCTTGGTTACGGGAGGGCCTTACAATGAGCAGTTCTTC.

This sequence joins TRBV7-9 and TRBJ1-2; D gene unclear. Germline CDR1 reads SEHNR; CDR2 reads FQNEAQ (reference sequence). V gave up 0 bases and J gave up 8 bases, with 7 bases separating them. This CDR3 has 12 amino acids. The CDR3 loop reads CASSLAPQGYTF. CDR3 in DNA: TGTGCCAGCAGCTTAGCACCACAGGGCTACACCTTC.

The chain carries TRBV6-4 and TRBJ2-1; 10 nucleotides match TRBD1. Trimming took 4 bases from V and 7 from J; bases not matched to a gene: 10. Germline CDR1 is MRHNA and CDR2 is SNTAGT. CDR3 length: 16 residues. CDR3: CASSARTGGSGNEQFF. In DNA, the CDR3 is TGTGCCAGCAGTGCCCGGACAGGGGGGAGTGGGAATGAGCAGTTCTTC.

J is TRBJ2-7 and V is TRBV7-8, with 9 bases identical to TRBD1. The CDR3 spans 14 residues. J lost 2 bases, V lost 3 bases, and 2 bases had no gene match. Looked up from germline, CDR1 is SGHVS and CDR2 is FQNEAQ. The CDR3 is CASSFGTGPYEQYF. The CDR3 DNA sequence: TGTGCCAGCAGCTTTGGGACAGGGCCCTACGAGCAGTACTTC.

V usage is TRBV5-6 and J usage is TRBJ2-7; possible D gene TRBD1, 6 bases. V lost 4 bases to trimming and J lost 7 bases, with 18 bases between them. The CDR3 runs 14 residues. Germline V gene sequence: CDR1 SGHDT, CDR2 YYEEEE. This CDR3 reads CASSQTGHVGEQYF. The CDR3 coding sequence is TGTGCCAGCAGCCAAACGGGACACGTCGGGGAGCAGTACTTC.

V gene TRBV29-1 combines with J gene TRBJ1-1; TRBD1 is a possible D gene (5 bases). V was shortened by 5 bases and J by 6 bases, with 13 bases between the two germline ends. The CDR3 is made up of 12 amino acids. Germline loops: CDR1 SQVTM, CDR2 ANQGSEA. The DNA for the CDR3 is TGCAGCGTTTGGTCCAGGGAATCTGAAGCTTTCTTT. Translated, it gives CSVWSRESEAFF.

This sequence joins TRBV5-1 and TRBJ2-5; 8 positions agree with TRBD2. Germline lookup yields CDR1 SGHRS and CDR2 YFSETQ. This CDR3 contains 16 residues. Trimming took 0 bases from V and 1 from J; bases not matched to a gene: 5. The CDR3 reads CASSLVGGAAQETQYF. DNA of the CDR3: TGCGCCAGCAGCTTGGTCGGGGGGGCAGCCCAAGAGACCCAGTACTTC. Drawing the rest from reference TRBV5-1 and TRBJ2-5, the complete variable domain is KAGVTQTPRYLIKTRGQQVTLSCSPISGHRSVSWYQQTPGQGLQFLFEYFSETQRNKGNFPGRFSGRQFSNSRSEMNVSTLELGDSALYLCASSLVGGAAQETQYFGPGTRLLVL.

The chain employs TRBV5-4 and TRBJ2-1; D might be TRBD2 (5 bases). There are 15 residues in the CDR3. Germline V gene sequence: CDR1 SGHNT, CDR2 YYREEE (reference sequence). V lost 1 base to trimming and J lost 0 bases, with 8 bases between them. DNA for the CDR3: TGTGCCAGCAGCTTGCAAGGGAGCTCCTACAATGAGCAGTTCTTC. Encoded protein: CASSLQGSSYNEQFF. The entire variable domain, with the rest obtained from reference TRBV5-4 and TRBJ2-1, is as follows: ETGVTQSPTHLIKTRGQQVTLRCSSQSGHNTVSWYQQALGQGPQFIFQYYREEENGRGNFPPRFSGLQFPNYSSELNVNALELDDSALYLCASSLQGSSYNEQFFGPGTRLTVL.

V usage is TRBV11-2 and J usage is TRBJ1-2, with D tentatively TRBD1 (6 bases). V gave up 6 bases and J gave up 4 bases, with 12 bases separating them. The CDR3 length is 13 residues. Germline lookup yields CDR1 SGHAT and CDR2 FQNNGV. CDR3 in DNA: TGTGCCAGCAGGACACAGGGTTCCTATGGCTACACCTTC. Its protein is CASRTQGSYGYTF.

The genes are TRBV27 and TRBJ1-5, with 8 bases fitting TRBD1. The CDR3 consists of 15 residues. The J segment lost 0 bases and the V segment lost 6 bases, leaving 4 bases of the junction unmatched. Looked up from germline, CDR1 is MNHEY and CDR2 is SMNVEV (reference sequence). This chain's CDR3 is CASSKTGGSNQPQHF. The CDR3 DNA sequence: TGTGCCAGCAGCAAAACAGGGGGTAGCAATCAGCCCCAGCATTTT.

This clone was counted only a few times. This CDR3 is CASSSRLAGSYNEQFF. In DNA form, the CDR3 reads TGTGCCAGCAGCTCCCGACTAGCGGGCTCCTACAATGAGCAGTTCTTC. The chain recombines TRBV2 with TRBJ2-1; 10 positions agree with TRBD2. Germline values: CDR1 SNHLY, CDR2 FYNNEI. V shed 6 bases and J 0 bases; nucleotides not matched to a gene: 5. There are 16 residues in the CDR3.

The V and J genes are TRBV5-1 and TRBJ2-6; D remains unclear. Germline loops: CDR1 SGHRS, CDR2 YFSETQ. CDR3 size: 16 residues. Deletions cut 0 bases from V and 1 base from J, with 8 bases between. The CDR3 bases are TGCGCCAGCAGCTTGGCAGGCGCGTCTGGGGCCAACGTCCTGACTTTC. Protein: CASSLAGASGANVLTF. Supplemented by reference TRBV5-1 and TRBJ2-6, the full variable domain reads KAGVTQTPRYLIKTRGQQVTLSCSPISGHRSVSWYQQTPGQGLQFLFEYFSETQRNKGNFPGRFSGRQFSNSRSEMNVSTLELGDSALYLCASSLAGASGANVLTFGAGSRLTVL.

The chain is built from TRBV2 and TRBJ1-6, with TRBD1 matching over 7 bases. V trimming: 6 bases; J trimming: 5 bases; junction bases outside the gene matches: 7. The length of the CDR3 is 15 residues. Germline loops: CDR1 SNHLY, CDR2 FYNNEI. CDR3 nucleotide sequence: TGTGCCAGCAGAGTGACAGGGACGGATAATTCACCCCTCCACTTT. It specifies CASRVTGTDNSPLHF.

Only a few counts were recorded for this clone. CDR3 nucleotide sequence: TGTGCCAGCAGTTTTAACGCGGGGGACACTGAAGCTTTCTTT. Translating gives CASSFNAGDTEAFF. The V call is TRBV27, the J call TRBJ1-1; D possibly corresponds to TRBD1 (5 bases). CDR1 is MNHEY and CDR2 is SMNVEV in the germline V gene (reference sequence). Deletions cut 3 bases from V and 3 bases from J, with 11 bases between. This CDR3 is 14 amino acids long.

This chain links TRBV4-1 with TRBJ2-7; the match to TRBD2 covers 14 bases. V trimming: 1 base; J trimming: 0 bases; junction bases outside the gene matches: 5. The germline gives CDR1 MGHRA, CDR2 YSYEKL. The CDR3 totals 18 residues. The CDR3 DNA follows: TGCGCCAGCAGCCAAGGGACTAGCGGGAGGTCTCCCTCCTACGAGCAGTACTTC. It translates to CASSQGTSGRSPSYEQYF.

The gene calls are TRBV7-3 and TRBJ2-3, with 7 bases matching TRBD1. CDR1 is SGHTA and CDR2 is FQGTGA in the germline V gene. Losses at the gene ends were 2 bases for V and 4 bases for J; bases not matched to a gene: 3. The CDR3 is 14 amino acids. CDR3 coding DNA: TGTGCCAGCAGCTTAGACAGGGCCTCAGATACGCAGTATTTT. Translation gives CASSLDRASDTQYF.

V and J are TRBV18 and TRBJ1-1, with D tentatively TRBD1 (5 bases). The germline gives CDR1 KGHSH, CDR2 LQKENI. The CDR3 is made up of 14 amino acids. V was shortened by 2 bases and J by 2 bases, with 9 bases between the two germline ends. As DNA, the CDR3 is TGTGCCAGCTCACCAGGACAAAAAAACACTGAAGCTTTCTTT. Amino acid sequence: CASSPGQKNTEAFF.

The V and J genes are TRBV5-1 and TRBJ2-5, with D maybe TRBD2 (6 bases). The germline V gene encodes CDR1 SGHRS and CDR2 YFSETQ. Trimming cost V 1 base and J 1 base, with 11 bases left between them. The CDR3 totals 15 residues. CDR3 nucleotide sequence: TGCGCCAGCAGCTTGTTGCGGGGCCTCCAAGAGACCCAGTACTTC. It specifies CASSLLRGLQETQYF.

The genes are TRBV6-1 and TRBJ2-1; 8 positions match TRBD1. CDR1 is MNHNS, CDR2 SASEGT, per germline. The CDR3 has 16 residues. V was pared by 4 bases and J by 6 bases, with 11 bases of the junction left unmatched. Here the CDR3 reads CASSVEDRVYFNEQFF. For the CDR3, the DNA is TGTGCCAGCAGTGTCGAGGACAGGGTTTACTTCAATGAGCAGTTCTTC.

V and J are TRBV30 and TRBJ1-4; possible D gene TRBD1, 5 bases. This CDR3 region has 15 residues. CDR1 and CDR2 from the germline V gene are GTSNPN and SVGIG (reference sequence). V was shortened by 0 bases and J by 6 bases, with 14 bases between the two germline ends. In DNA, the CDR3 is TGTGCCTGGAGTGTACTTAGGGGCGCGGATGAAAAACTGTTTTTT. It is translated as CAWSVLRGADEKLFF.

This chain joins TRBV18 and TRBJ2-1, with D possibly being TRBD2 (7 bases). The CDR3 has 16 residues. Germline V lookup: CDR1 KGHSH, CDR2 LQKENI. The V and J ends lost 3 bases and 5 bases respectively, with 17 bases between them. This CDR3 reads CASSPLRGAGDNEQFF. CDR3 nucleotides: TGTGCCAGCTCACCTCTTCGGGGGGCGGGCGACAATGAGCAGTTCTTC.

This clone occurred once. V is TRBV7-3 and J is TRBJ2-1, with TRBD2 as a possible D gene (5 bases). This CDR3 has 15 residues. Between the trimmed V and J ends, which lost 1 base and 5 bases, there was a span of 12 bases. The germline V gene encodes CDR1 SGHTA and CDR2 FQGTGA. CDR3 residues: CASSLNPGIDNEQFF. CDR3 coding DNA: TGTGCCAGCAGCTTAAATCCGGGAATCGACAATGAGCAGTTCTTC.

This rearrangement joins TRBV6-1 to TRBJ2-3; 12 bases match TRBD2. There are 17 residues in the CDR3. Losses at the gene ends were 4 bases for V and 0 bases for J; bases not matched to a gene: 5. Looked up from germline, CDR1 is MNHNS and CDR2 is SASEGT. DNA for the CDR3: TGTGCCAGCAGTGCCCAAACTAGCGGGAGGAGCACAGATACGCAGTATTTT. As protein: CASSAQTSGRSTDTQYF.